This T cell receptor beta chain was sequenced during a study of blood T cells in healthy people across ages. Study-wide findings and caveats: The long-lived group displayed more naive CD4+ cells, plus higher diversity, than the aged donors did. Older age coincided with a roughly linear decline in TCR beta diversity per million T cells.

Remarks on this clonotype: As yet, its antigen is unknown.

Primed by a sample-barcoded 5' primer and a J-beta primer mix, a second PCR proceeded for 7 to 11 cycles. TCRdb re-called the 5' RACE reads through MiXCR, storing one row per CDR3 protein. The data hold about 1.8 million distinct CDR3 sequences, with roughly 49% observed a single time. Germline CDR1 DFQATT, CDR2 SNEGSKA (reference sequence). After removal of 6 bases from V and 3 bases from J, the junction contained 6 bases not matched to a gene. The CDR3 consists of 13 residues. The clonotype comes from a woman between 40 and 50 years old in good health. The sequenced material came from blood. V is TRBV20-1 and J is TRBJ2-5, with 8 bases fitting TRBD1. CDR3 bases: TGCAGTGCCCTTACGGACAGGGAAGAGACCCAGTACTTC. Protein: CSALTDREETQYF.